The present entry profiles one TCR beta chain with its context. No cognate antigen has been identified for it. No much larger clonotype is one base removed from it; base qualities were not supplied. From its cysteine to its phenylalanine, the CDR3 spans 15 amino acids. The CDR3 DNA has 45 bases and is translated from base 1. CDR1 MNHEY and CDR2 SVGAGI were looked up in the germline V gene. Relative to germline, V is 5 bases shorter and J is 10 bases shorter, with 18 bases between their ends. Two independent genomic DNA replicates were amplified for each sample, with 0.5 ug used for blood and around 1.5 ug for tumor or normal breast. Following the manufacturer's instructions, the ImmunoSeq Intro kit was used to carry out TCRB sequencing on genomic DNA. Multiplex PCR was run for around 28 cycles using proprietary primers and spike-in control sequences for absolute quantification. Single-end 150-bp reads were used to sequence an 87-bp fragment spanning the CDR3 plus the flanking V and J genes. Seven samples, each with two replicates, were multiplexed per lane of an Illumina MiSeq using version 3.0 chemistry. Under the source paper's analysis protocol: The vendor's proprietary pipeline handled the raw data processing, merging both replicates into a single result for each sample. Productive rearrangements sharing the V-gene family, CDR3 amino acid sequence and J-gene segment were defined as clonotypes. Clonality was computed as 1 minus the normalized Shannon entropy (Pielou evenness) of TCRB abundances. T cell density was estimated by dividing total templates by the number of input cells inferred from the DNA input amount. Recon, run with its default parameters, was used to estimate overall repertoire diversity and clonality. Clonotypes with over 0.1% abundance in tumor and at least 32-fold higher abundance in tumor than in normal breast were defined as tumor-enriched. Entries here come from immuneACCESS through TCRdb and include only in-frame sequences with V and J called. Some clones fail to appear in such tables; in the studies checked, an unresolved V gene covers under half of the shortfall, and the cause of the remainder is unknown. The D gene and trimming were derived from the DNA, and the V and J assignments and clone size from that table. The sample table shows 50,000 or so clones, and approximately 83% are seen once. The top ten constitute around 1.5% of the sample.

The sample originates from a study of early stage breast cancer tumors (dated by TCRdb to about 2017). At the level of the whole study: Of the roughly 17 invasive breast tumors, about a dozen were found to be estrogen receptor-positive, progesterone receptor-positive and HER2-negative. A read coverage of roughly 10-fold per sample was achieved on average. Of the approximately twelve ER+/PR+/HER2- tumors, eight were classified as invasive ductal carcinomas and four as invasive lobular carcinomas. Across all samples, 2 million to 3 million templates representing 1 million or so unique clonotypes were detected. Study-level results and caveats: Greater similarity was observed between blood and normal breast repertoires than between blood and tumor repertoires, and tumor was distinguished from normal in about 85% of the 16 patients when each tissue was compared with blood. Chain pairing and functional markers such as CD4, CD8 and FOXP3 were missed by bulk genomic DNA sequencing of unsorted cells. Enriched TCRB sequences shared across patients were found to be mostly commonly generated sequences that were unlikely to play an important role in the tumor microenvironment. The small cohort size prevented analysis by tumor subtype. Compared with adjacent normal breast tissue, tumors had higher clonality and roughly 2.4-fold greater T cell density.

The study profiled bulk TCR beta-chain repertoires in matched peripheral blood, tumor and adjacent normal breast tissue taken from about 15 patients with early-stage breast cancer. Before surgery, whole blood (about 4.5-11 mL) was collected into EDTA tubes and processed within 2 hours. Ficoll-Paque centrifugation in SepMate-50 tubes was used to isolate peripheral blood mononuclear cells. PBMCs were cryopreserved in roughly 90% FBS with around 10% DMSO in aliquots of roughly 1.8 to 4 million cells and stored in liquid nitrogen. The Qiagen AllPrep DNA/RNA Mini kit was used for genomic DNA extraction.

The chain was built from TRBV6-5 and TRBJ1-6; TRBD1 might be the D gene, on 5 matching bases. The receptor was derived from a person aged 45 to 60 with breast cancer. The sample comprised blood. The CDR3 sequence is CASSQAGVLVSPLHF. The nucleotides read TGTGCCAGCAGTCAGGCGGGGGTACTTGTATCACCCCTCCACTTT.